The rows below give T cell receptor beta chains drawn from one sample of a study of T cell responses to AZD1222 COVID-19 vaccine. Sequenced by immunoSEQ multiplex PCR; TCRdb stores in-frame clones only, minus some. This sample yields 150,000 or so clones, of which approximately 89% are seen a single time; approximately 1.2% belongs to the top ten. The material sequenced was peripheral blood, taken 28 days after the second AZD1222 dose. These receptors were collected from an adult who received the AZD1222 COVID-19 vaccine. Each CDR3 is given with its conserved first and last residue. Fields, in order: D gene, J gene, clone size, V gene, CDR3 protein, CDR3 DNA. D genes are given only for firm matches. A row's size may be missing; if present it is once, few, many or a size class.

. | TRBJ1-5 | . | TRBV28 | CASSTGGYSNQPQHF | TGTGCCAGCAGTACGGGGGGGTATAGCAATCAGCCCCAGCATTTT
. | TRBJ1-3 | . | TRBV14 | CASSQARDGSGSGNTIYF | TGTGCCAGCAGCCAAGCAAGGGACGGTAGCGGTTCTGGAAACACCATATATTTT
. | TRBJ1-3 | . | TRBV11-2 | CASSLEVGGYTIYF | TGTGCCAGCAGCTTAGAAGTAGGGGGATACACCATATATTTT
TRBD1 | TRBJ1-2 | . | TRBV4-3 | CASSPNPQGAPEGYTF | TGCGCCAGCAGCCCGAACCCACAGGGGGCGCCGGAAGGCTACACCTTC
TRBD1 | TRBJ2-6 | . | TRBV19 | CASSRGQGTPSGANVLTF | TGTGCCAGTAGTAGGGGACAGGGAACTCCCTCTGGGGCCAACGTCCTGACTTTC
. | TRBJ2-6 | once | TRBV2 | CASSPSGRPGPSGANVLTF | TGTGCCAGCAGCCCCAGCGGCCGGCCAGGGCCCTCTGGGGCCAACGTCCTGACTTTC
TRBD1 | TRBJ2-5 | . | TRBV5-1 | CASRTRQGVVGETQYF | TGCGCCAGCAGGACCAGACAGGGGGTAGTAGGGGAGACCCAGTACTTC
. | TRBJ2-5 | . | TRBV12-3/TRBV12-4 | CASSFGGLETQYF | TGTGCCAGCAGTTTTGGGGGTCTCGAGACCCAGTACTTC
. | TRBJ2-6 | . | TRBV4-2 | CASSQDLSGANVLTF | TGTGCCAGCAGCCAAGACCTCTCTGGGGCCAACGTCCTGACTTTC
TRBD1 | TRBJ1-2 | . | TRBV6-1 | CASSDGLRQGARFYGYTF | TGTGCCAGCAGTGACGGTTTGAGACAGGGGGCAAGATTCTATGGCTACACCTTC
TRBD2 | TRBJ2-5 | . | TRBV3-1/TRBV3-2 | CASSQVPSGGETQYF | TGTGCCAGCAGCCAAGTTCCTAGCGGGGGAGAGACCCAGTACTTC
. | TRBJ2-7 | . | TRBV3-1/TRBV3-2 | CASSPTPPGQVTYEQYF | TGTGCCAGCAGCCCAACGCCACCAGGGCAGGTAACCTACGAGCAGTACTTC
. | TRBJ2-7 | . | TRBV9 | CASSPRSQNYEQYF | TGTGCCAGCAGCCCCCGGTCCCAGAATTACGAGCAGTACTTC
TRBD1 | TRBJ2-7 | once | TRBV9 | CASSAGTGDIYEQYF | TGTGCCAGCAGCGCGGGGACAGGGGATATCTACGAGCAGTACTTC
TRBD1 | TRBJ1-1 | . | TRBV27 | CASSLGQGNTEAFF | TGTGCCAGCAGTCTAGGACAGGGCAACACTGAAGCTTTCTTT
. | TRBJ2-3 | . | TRBV7-8 | CASSSLDYTDTQYF | TGTGCCAGCAGCTCCTTGGACTACACAGATACGCAGTATTTT
. | TRBJ2-3 | once | TRBV15 | CATSSPPDTQYF | TGTGCCACCAGCAGCCCCCCAGATACGCAGTATTTT
. | TRBJ2-4 | . | TRBV23-1 | CASSQSGLAGNIQYF | TGCGCCAGCAGTCAATCTGGGTTGGCGGGAAACATTCAGTACTTC
TRBD2 | TRBJ2-7 | . | TRBV11-2 | CASSLGLANEQYF | TGTGCCAGCAGCTTAGGACTAGCCAACGAGCAGTACTTC
. | TRBJ2-1 | . | TRBV13 | CASSIPYNEQFF | TGTGCCAGCAGTATCCCTTACAATGAGCAGTTCTTC
. | TRBJ1-4 | . | TRBV19 | CASSIWAPPSPPRIPEKLFF | TGTGCCAGTAGTATATGGGCTCCCCCATCGCCCCCGCGAATTCCTGAAAAACTGTTTTTT
TRBD1 | TRBJ1-6 | . | TRBV5-1 | CASSLDRVFMNSPLHF | TGCGCCAGCAGCCTAGACAGGGTTTTTATGAATTCACCCCTCCACTTT
. | TRBJ2-7 | . | TRBV6-2/TRBV6-3 | CASSYSIRTGSSYEQYF | TGTGCCAGCAGTTACTCGATCCGTACAGGGAGCTCCTACGAGCAGTACTTC